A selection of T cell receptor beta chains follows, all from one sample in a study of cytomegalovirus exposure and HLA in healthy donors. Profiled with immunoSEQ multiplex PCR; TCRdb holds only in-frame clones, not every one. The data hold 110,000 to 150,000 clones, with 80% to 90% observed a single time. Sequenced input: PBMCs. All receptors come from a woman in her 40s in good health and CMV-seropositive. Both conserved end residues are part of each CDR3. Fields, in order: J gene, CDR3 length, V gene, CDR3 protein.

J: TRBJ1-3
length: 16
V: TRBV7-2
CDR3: CASSSITSGAGNTIYF

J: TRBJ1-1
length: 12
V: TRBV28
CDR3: CASSWGNTEAFF

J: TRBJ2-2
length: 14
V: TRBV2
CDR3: CATTSGTNTGELFF

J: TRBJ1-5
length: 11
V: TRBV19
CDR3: CAAGGNQPQHF

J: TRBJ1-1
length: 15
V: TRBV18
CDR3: CASSPRSESNTEAFF

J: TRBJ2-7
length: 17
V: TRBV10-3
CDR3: CAISERASGRNAYEQYF

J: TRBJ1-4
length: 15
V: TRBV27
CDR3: CASSLGGLANEKLFF

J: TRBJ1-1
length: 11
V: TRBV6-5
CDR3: CASQGVTEAFF

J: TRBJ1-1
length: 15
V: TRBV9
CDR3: CASSVGLGGETEAFF

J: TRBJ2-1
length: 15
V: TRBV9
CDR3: CASSVGGGVYNEQFF

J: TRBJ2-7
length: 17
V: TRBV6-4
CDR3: CARLSGTSGSVTYEQYF

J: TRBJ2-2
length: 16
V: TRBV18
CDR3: CASSPLTGTGTGELFF

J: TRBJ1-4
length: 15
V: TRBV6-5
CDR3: CASSPGTGTDEKLFF

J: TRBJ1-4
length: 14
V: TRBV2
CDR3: CASSSDRLNEKLFF

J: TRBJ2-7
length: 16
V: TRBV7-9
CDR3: CASSIFGTELSYEQYF

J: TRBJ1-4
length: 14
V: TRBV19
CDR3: CASDSGKTNEKLFF

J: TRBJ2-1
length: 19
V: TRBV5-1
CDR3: CASSLGTGGSLSSYNEQFF

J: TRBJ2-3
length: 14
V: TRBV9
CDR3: CASSVGGDTDTQYF

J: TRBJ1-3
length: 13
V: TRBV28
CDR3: CATSRGSGNTIYF

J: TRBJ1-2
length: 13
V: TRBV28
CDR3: CASTMPGIYGYTF

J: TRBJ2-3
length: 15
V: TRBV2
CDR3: CASSATLAGTDTQYF

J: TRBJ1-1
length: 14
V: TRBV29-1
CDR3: CSVTTGGWNTEAFF

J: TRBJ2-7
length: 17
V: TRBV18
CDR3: CASSPGTSGAFSYEQYF

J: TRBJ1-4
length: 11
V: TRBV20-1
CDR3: CSARANEKLFF

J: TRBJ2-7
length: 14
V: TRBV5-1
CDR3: CASSPLQNNYEQYF

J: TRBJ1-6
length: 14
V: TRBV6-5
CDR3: CASKDGGQGSPLHF

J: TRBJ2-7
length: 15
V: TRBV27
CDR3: CASSFSSGRVGEQYF

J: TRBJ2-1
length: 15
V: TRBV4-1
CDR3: CASSPSSGSYNEQFF

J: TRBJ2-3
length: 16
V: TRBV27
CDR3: CASSLSLSGGTDTQYF

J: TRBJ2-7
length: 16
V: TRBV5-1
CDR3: CASSYSPRTEGYEQYF

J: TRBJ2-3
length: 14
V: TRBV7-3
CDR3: CASSWTSFPDTQYF

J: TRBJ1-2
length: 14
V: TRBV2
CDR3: CASSVDRGPYGYTF

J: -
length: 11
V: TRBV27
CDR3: CASSLSYEQYF

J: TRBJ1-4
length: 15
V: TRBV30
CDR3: CAWSHGTGLNEKLFF

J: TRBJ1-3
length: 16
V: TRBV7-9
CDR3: CASSFRTGGSGNTIYF

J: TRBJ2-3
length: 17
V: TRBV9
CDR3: CASSVDPSGRLTDTQYF

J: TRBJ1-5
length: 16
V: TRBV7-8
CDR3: CASSPRTGTLNQPQHF

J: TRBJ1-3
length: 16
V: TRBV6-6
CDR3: CASSYSTGKSGNTIYF

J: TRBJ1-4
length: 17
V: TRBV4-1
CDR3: CASSQVSMTASNEKLFF

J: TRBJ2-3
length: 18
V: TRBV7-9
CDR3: CASSSRRLAGGRADTQYF

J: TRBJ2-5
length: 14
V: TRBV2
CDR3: CASSLGGEIETQYF

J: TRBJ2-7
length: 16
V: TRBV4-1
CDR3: CASSQDGSGNPYEQYF

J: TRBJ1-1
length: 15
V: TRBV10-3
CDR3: CAISESLGANTEAFF

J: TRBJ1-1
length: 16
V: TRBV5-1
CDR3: CASNNLQVGERTEAFF

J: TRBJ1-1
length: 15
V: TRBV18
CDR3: CASSPFQGFGSEAFF

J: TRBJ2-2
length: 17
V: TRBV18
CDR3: CASSPVTSGGRTGELFF

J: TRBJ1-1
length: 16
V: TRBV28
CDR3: CASSPLRTGGDTEAFF

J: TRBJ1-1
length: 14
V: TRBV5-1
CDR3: CASSEGQLNTEAFF

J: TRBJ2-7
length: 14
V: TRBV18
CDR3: CASSGGSMPYEQYF

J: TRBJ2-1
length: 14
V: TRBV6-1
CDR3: CASSASGSYNEQFF

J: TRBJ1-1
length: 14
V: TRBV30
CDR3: CAWTLPGQYTEAFF

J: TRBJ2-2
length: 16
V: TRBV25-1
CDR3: CASSETRGKGTGELFF

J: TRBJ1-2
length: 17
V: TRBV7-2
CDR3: CASSLRSGYSSNYGYTF

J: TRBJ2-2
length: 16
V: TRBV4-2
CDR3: CASSQAVGLNTGELFF

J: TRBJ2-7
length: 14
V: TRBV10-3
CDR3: CAISESGREGEQYF

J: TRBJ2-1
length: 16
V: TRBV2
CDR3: CASRARGQGVNNEQFF

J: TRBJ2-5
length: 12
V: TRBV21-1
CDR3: CASSKGRETQYF